The 31 T cell receptor beta chains in this list originate from one sample, sequenced in a study of blood T cell repertoires in COVID-19. The assay was immunoSEQ multiplex PCR, and TCRdb's table has in-frame clones only and misses some. Among 200,000 to 300,000 clones, about 90% were seen once, and the ten largest hold about 1.6%. The sample comprised peripheral blood. These receptors were collected from a middle-aged woman who had recovered from COVID-19.

The chain is built from TRBV5-5 and TRBJ2-3; 7 bases are shared with TRBD1. Germline assignment: CDR1 SGHKS and CDR2 YYEKEE (reference sequence). The CDR3 extends over 15 amino acids. J was trimmed by 2 bases and V by 0 bases; bases with no gene match: 3. The DNA of the CDR3 is TGTGCCAGCAGCTTGGTAGGGGGCACCACAGATACGCAGTATTTT. It codes for CASSLVGGTTDTQYF. The variable domain in full, with the rest retrieved from reference TRBV5-5 and TRBJ2-3, is DAGVTQSPTHLIKTRGQQVTLRCSPISGHKSVSWYQQVLGQGPQFIFQYYEKEERGRGNFPDRFSARQFPNYSSELNVNALLLGDSALYLCASSLVGGTTDTQYFGPGTRLTVL.

The rearrangement joins TRBV29-1 to TRBJ2-2; D unresolved. The CDR3 consists of 11 residues. The germline gives CDR1 SQVTM, CDR2 ANQGSEA. Between the trimmed V and J ends, which lost 5 bases and 5 bases, there was a span of 6 bases. The CDR3 loop is CSVTITGELFF. The CDR3, as DNA: TGCAGCGTTACTATTACCGGGGAGCTGTTTTTT.

This chain connects TRBV6-1 to TRBJ1-1, with 9 bases fitting TRBD1. After removal of 4 bases from V and 4 bases from J, the junction contained 10 bases not matched to a gene. Germline CDR1 is MNHNS and CDR2 is SASEGT. This CDR3 region has 16 residues. This chain's CDR3 is CASSGGFTGGVTEAFF. CDR3 nucleotides: TGTGCCAGCAGTGGGGGGTTTACAGGGGGCGTCACTGAAGCTTTCTTT.

This clone appeared a single time. The CDR3 spells CASSPGFSGAGEQFF. In DNA, the CDR3 is TGTGCCAGCAGCCCCGGGTTTAGCGGGGCGGGTGAGCAGTTCTTC. The V call is TRBV11-3, the J call TRBJ2-1; TRBD2 matches 8 bases. Germline trimming cut 5 bases from V and 9 bases from J; bases unmatched to any gene: 12. The CDR3 totals 15 residues. Germline CDR1 SGHNT, CDR2 YENEEA. Supplemented by reference TRBV11-3 and TRBJ2-1, the full variable domain reads EAGVVQSPRYKIIEKKQPVAFWCNPISGHNTLYWYLQNLGQGPELLIRYENEEAVDDSQLPKDRFSAERLKGVDSTLKIQPAELGDSAVYLCASSPGFSGAGEQFFGPGTRLTVL.

The chain employs TRBV19 and TRBJ1-5, with 9 bases fitting TRBD1. CDR1 and CDR2 (germline): LNHDA, SQIVND (reference sequence). The CDR3 runs 15 residues. Unmatched junction bases numbered 11, after V lost 7 bases and J lost 7 bases. The CDR3 sequence: CASTRTGAGGQPQHF. The DNA for the CDR3 is TGTGCCAGTACCCGGACAGGGGCAGGAGGGCAGCCCCAGCATTTT.

This chain joins TRBV5-6 and TRBJ1-1; D not certain. V was pared by 4 bases and J by 4 bases, with 14 bases between. Germline values: CDR1 SGHDT, CDR2 YYEEEE. The CDR3 totals 14 residues. CDR3 nucleotide sequence: TGTGCCAGCAGCCTGGGGTCGGGGTCCACTGAAGCTTTCTTT. Residues: CASSLGSGSTEAFF.

This clone was found once. V gene TRBV5-1 combines with J gene TRBJ1-1; a possible D gene is TRBD1 (5 bases). Looked up from germline, CDR1 is SGHRS and CDR2 is YFSETQ. Trimming removed 1 base from V and 1 base from J, with 14 bases in between. The CDR3 consists of 16 residues. This CDR3 reads CASSLYAGSWNTEAFF. DNA for the CDR3: TGCGCCAGCAGCTTGTACGCAGGGTCGTGGAACACTGAAGCTTTCTTT.

This sequence joins TRBV18 and TRBJ1-2; TRBD1 matches 8 bases. V lost 1 base and J lost 6; bases outside the gene matches: 10. The CDR3 length is 16 residues. Per germline, CDR1 KGHSH and CDR2 LQKENI. The CDR3 loop is CASSPQYSRGRDGYTF. In DNA, the CDR3 is TGTGCCAGCTCACCACAATATTCCAGGGGGCGTGATGGCTACACCTTC.

This chain uses TRBV6-5 with TRBJ1-6; 8 bases line up with TRBD1. After removal of 2 bases from V and 4 bases from J, the junction contained 1 base not matched to a gene. From germline, CDR1 is MNHEY and CDR2 SVGAGI. This CDR3 is built from 15 residues. The DNA for the CDR3 is TGTGCCAGCAGTTACAGGACAGGGTATAATTCACCCCTCCACTTT. Its translation is CASSYRTGYNSPLHF.

This rearrangement joins TRBV7-9 to TRBJ1-2; D gene uncertain. Germline V gives CDR1 SEHNR, CDR2 FQNEAQ (reference sequence). This CDR3 contains 14 residues. The V end lost 4 bases, the J end lost 11 bases, and 20 bases lay between the germline ends. The CDR3 protein is CASSSVGVEAPYTF. The CDR3 coding sequence is TGTGCCAGCAGCTCGGTAGGCGTGGAGGCCCCATACACCTTC.

The J gene is TRBJ2-3, the V gene TRBV11-3; D is ambiguous. The germline V gene encodes CDR1 SGHNT and CDR2 YENEEA. The CDR3 contains 13 residues. Trimming left V 4 bases short and J 10 bases short, with 15 bases between. The CDR3 coding sequence is TGTGCCAGCAGCTCCCTGTCTGCCGGTGCGCAGTATTTT. This codes for CASSSLSAGAQYF.

V usage is TRBV24-1 and J usage is TRBJ2-2, with D perhaps matching TRBD1 (6 bases). The CDR3 consists of 15 residues. Deletions cut 4 bases from V and 1 base from J, with 9 bases between. CDR1 is KGHDR, CDR2 SFDVKD, per germline. Here the CDR3 DNA reads TGTGCCACCAGTGACCCGGACAGGAACACCGGGGAGCTGTTTTTT. This sequence encodes CATSDPDRNTGELFF.

This clone has only a few counts. The rearrangement joins TRBV11-2 to TRBJ2-7; 9 bases line up with TRBD1. Per the germline V gene, CDR1 is SGHAT and CDR2 is FQNNGV. The CDR3 runs 14 residues. V lost 1 base to trimming and J lost 5 bases; unmatched junction nucleotides: 3. The chain's CDR3 is CASSLGDRDHEQYF. The CDR3 DNA follows: TGTGCCAGCAGCTTAGGGGACAGGGACCACGAGCAGTACTTC. The full variable domain, completed using reference TRBV11-2 and TRBJ2-7, is EAGVAQSPRYKIIEKRQSVAFWCNPISGHATLYWYQQILGQGPKLLIQFQNNGVVDDSQLPKDRFSAERLKGVDSTLKIQPAKLEDSAVYLCASSLGDRDHEQYFGPGTRLTVT.

V gene TRBV6-5 combines with J gene TRBJ2-3; D is unresolved. The CDR3 has 13 residues. The germline gives CDR1 MNHEY, CDR2 SVGAGI. V was pared by 7 bases and J by 5 bases, with 13 bases between. The CDR3 bases are TGTGCCAGCACCCCCCACCCAGGAGATACGCAGTATTTT. This encodes CASTPHPGDTQYF.

The chain links TRBV2 to TRBJ2-5; D is ambiguous. Germline CDR1 SNHLY, CDR2 FYNNEI. V was clipped by 8 bases and J by 2 bases, with 9 bases between them. The CDR3 spans 12 residues. The CDR3 region has the DNA TGTGCCAGCTATGCAGGACAAGAGACCCAGTACTTC. It codes for CASYAGQETQYF.

V and J are TRBV7-9 and TRBJ2-5, with D maybe TRBD1 (5 bases). The CDR3 is 13 residues long. The germline V gene has CDR1 SEHNR and CDR2 FQNEAQ (reference sequence). The V end was cut by 5 bases, the J end by 3 bases, with 10 bases between. The CDR3: CASSLRQKETQYF. The CDR3 nucleotides are TGTGCCAGCAGCCTCAGACAGAAAGAGACCCAGTACTTC.

V gene TRBV23-1 combines with J gene TRBJ2-7; D uncertain. TRBV23-1 belongs to the ORF category, with a function that is uncertain. V was cut by 8 bases and J by 2 bases, with 13 bases left in between. The CDR3 runs 13 residues. Here the CDR3 reads CASFPYLAYEQYF. The CDR3 coding sequence is TGCGCCAGCTTCCCATACTTAGCCTACGAGCAGTACTTC.

This clone was counted a few times. The chain recombines TRBV6-5 with TRBJ2-1; D unresolved. CDR1 is MNHEY, CDR2 SVGAGI, per germline. V was pared by 0 bases and J by 3 bases, with 9 bases between. The CDR3 is 15 amino acids. This CDR3 reads CASSYSQFGYNEQFF. CDR3 sequence (DNA): TGTGCCAGCAGTTACTCCCAATTCGGCTACAATGAGCAGTTCTTC.

The V call is TRBV19, the J call TRBJ2-2; 7 bases fit TRBD1. CDR1 is LNHDA, CDR2 SQIVND, per germline (reference sequence). The CDR3 length is 17 residues. V lost 5 bases and J lost 1; bases outside the gene matches: 10. The CDR3 region has the DNA TGTGCCAGTAGTCTAGGTTCCGGGACAGTGAACACCGGGGAGCTGTTTTTT. As protein: CASSLGSGTVNTGELFF.

The chain uses TRBV11-3 and TRBJ2-5; D unclear. The CDR3 length is 12 residues. The V and J ends lost 5 bases and 2 bases respectively, with 6 bases between them. The germline V gene encodes CDR1 SGHNT and CDR2 YENEEA. The CDR3 is CASSGAQETQYF. CDR3 nucleotide sequence: TGTGCCAGCAGCGGAGCACAAGAGACCCAGTACTTC.

The gene calls are TRBV5-1 and TRBJ2-3; D gene unclear. With 5 bases removed from V and 3 bases from J, the gap between germline ends came to 13 bases. The CDR3 is 14 residues long. CDR1 is SGHRS and CDR2 is YFSETQ in the germline V gene. The CDR3 loop is CASSPVAVTDTQYF. In DNA form, the CDR3 reads TGCGCCAGCAGTCCGGTAGCCGTGACAGATACGCAGTATTTT.

The J gene is TRBJ2-7, the V gene TRBV2; 7 nucleotides match TRBD1. Trimming took 6 bases from V and 4 from J; bases not matched to a gene: 6. The CDR3 runs to 13 residues. In germline, CDR1 is SNHLY, CDR2 FYNNEI. In DNA form, the CDR3 reads TGTGCCAGCAGATCGACAGGGTTTTACGAGCAGTACTTC. Amino acid sequence: CASRSTGFYEQYF. The whole variable domain, filled in from reference TRBV2 and TRBJ2-7, reads EPEVTQTPSHQVTQMGQEVILRCVPISNHLYFYWYRQILGQKVEFLVSFYNNEISEKSEIFDDQFSVERPDGSNFTLKIRSTKLEDSAMYFCASRSTGFYEQYFGPGTRLTVT.

The chain links TRBV29-1 to TRBJ1-2; TRBD1 matches at 8 bases. With 6 bases clipped from V and 4 bases from J, the junction kept 7 bases outside the gene matches. The CDR3 runs to 13 residues. Germline V lookup: CDR1 SQVTM, CDR2 ANQGSEA. The CDR3 bases are TGCAGCGTCCGAGGACAGGGCTCCTATGGCTACACCTTC. Translation gives CSVRGQGSYGYTF.

This chain joins TRBV7-6 and TRBJ1-2; possible D gene TRBD1, 6 bases. The V end was cut by 4 bases, the J end by 6 bases, with 18 bases between. The CDR3 is 15 amino acids. The germline V gene encodes CDR1 SGHVS and CDR2 FNYEAQ. The DNA of the CDR3 is TGTGCCAGCAGCTCCCAGACAGGCTCCCTTGATGGCTACACCTTC. The encoded protein is CASSSQTGSLDGYTF.

The chain has TRBV5-3 and TRBJ1-1, with D perhaps matching TRBD1 (5 bases). TRBV5-3 is recorded as an ORF, its role being uncertain. CDR3 length equals 12 residues. V was clipped by 8 bases and J by 5 bases, with 13 bases between them. The CDR3 DNA follows: TGTGCCAGTGCCGATCGGGGGACTGAAGCTTTCTTT. The encoded protein is CASADRGTEAFF.

The chain recombines TRBV5-4 with TRBJ2-7; a weak D match, TRBD2 (5 bases). The germline V gene encodes CDR1 SGHNT and CDR2 YYREEE (reference sequence). This CDR3 comprises 15 residues. V dropped 0 bases and J dropped 2 bases, with 12 bases sitting between them. The CDR3 nucleotides are TGTGCCAGCAGCTTGGATGGGGAGACCACCTACGAGCAGTACTTC. This codes for CASSLDGETTYEQYF.

V and J are TRBV7-9 and TRBJ2-2; D possibly corresponds to TRBD2 (6 bases). V was clipped by 1 base and J by 4 bases, with 10 bases between them. Per the germline V gene, CDR1 is SEHNR and CDR2 is FQNEAQ (reference sequence). The CDR3 is 15 amino acids. CDR3 sequence reads: CASSLDGGTTGELFF. Here the CDR3 DNA reads TGTGCCAGCAGCTTAGATGGGGGGACCACCGGGGAGCTGTTTTTT.

V usage is TRBV12-5 and J usage is TRBJ2-5; TRBD2 aligns across 10 bases. The trim removed 7 bases at V and 7 bases at J, leaving 15 bases unmatched. Germline CDR1 LGHNT, CDR2 FRNRAP. The CDR3 consists of 16 residues. Here the CDR3 DNA reads TGTGCTAGTGCCACGCCAGGGAGCGGGGGGGCCGGGACCCAGTACTTC. It is translated as CASATPGSGGAGTQYF.

About this clone itself: Germline is not matched at one junction end, which may reflect a read error. The gene calls are TRBV5-1 and TRBJ2-3; D ambiguous. There are 13 residues in the CDR3. Looked up from germline, CDR1 is SGHRS and CDR2 is YFSETQ. The CDR3 DNA sequence: TGCGCCAGCAGCTTGGACAGCATAGATACGCAGTATTTT. It yields the protein CASSLDSIDTQYF. The whole variable domain, remainder taken from reference TRBV5-1 and TRBJ2-3, is KAGVTQTPRYLIKTRGQQVTLSCSPISGHRSVSWYQQTPGQGLQFLFEYFSETQRNKGNFPGRFSGRQFSNSRSEMNVSTLELGDSALYLCASSLDSIDTQYFGPGTRLTVL.

The gene calls are TRBV5-1 and TRBJ1-3, with TRBD1 matching 7 bases. In germline, CDR1 is SGHRS, CDR2 YFSETQ. J lost 3 bases, V lost 0 bases, and 3 bases had no gene match. This CDR3 has 15 amino acids. Written as DNA, the CDR3 is TGCGCCAGCAGCTTGGGACAGGGTGGTGGAAACACCATATATTTT. Protein product: CASSLGQGGGNTIYF. The full variable domain, rest sourced from reference TRBV5-1 and TRBJ1-3, is KAGVTQTPRYLIKTRGQQVTLSCSPISGHRSVSWYQQTPGQGLQFLFEYFSETQRNKGNFPGRFSGRQFSNSRSEMNVSTLELGDSALYLCASSLGQGGGNTIYFGEGSWLTVV.

The chain employs TRBV19 and TRBJ2-7; 7 nucleotides match TRBD2. Germline CDR1 LNHDA, CDR2 SQIVND (reference sequence). J lost 2 bases, V lost 10 bases, and 20 bases had no gene match. This CDR3 is 17 amino acids long. The CDR3 coding sequence is TGTGCCACCTCCCCCTACCCCGTCCTAGCGGCCGCCTACGAGCAGTACTTC. The encoded protein is CATSPYPVLAAAYEQYF.